The next 14 T cell receptor beta chains were all read from a single sample in a study of T cell changes during pregnancy in multiple sclerosis. Assay used: immunoSEQ multiplex PCR; TCRdb lists only in-frame clones, some missing. The sample lists 29,000 or so clones; nearly 90% were seen once. Specimen: CD8+ T cells from peripheral blood mononuclear cells, collected in the second trimester of pregnancy. These receptors came from a female donor with multiple sclerosis, enrolled in a pregnancy study.

The chain couples TRBV7-6 to TRBJ2-1, with 8 bases identical to TRBD2. CDR3 size: 17 residues. Germline CDR1 reads SGHVS; CDR2 reads FNYEAQ. The V gene end was trimmed by 4 bases and the J gene end by 0 bases; junction bases not matched to a gene: 8. CDR3 amino acids: CASSSQAAGGSYNEQFF. The DNA for the CDR3 is TGTGCCAGCAGCTCCCAAGCGGCGGGGGGCTCCTACAATGAGCAGTTCTTC.

For the CDR3, the DNA is TGTGCCACCAGCAGAGACAGGGAAGTCGGCGGGGAGCTGTTTTTT. Encoded protein: CATSRDREVGGELFF. The gene calls are TRBV15 and TRBJ2-2, with D possibly being TRBD1 (5 bases). The V end was cut by 0 bases, the J end by 7 bases, with 12 bases between. The length of the CDR3 is 15 residues. The germline CDR1 and CDR2 sequences are LNHNV and YYDKDF (reference sequence).

The chain employs TRBV19 and TRBJ2-3, with D hard to call. The CDR3 has 12 residues. Germline V gene data show CDR1 as LNHDA and CDR2 as SQIVND (reference sequence). Between the trimmed V and J ends, which lost 4 bases and 3 bases, there was a span of 5 bases. The CDR3 nucleotides read TGTGCCAGTAGTACGTCTACAGATACGCAGTATTTT. Protein: CASSTSTDTQYF.

The chain uses TRBV7-2 and TRBJ2-7, with a tentative D call TRBD2 (6 bases). The CDR3 loop spans 14 amino acids. Trimming pared 5 bases from V and 0 bases from J, leaving 11 bases between. Germline V lookup: CDR1 SGHTA, CDR2 FQGNSA. DNA for the CDR3: TGTGCCAGCAGCCTGAGCGGGTACTCCTACGAGCAGTACTTC. It translates to CASSLSGYSYEQYF. The full variable domain, completed using reference TRBV7-2 and TRBJ2-7, is GAGVSQSPSNKVTEKGKDVELRCDPISGHTALYWYRQSLGQGLEFLIYFQGNSAPDKSGLPSDRFSAERTGGSVSTLTIQRTQQEDSAVYLCASSLSGYSYEQYFGPGTRLTVT.

This clone was seen a single time. V is TRBV27 and J is TRBJ2-3; TRBD2 agrees at 8 bases. This CDR3 has 18 residues. The ends lost 4 bases at V and 0 bases at J; junction bases unmatched: 12. Germline CDR1 MNHEY, CDR2 SMNVEV (reference sequence). This CDR3 reads CASSSTHLAGPSTDTQYF. DNA for the CDR3: TGTGCCAGCAGTTCTACCCATTTAGCGGGGCCTAGCACAGATACGCAGTATTTT.

This clone was seen once. Distinct nucleotide sequences in the sample also encode this CDR3. The chain carries TRBV9 and TRBJ1-1; TRBD1 might be the D (6 bases). The CDR3 has 14 residues. Trimming pared 2 bases from V and 4 bases from J, leaving 12 bases between. Germline-derived CDR1 and CDR2 are SGDLS and YYNGEE. The CDR3 protein is CASSVARGGTEAFF. Here the CDR3 DNA reads TGTGCCAGCAGCGTGGCGAGGGGGGGCACTGAAGCTTTCTTT.

The rearrangement joins TRBV7-3 to TRBJ2-1; unclear D gene. Germline CDR1 SGHTA, CDR2 FQGTGA. Trimming cost V 1 base and J 9 bases, with 10 bases left between them. This CDR3 region has 13 residues. The CDR3: CASSLSGSPEQFF. Here the CDR3 DNA reads TGTGCCAGCAGCTTAAGCGGATCACCTGAGCAGTTCTTC.

This clone was seen a few times. DNA for the CDR3: TGTGCCAGCAGTACAGGGGGCTGGACTGAAGCTTTCTTT. This translates into CASSTGGWTEAFF. V usage is TRBV27 and J usage is TRBJ1-1; 9 bases align to TRBD1. J was trimmed by 5 bases and V by 5 bases; bases with no gene match: 3. CDR1 is MNHEY, CDR2 SMNVEV, per germline (reference sequence). CDR3 length equals 13 residues.

The chain links TRBV18 to TRBJ2-2; D call uncertain. The ends were cut back, 0 bases at V and 6 bases at J, with 8 bases in the middle. This CDR3 contains 14 residues. Germline assignment: CDR1 KGHSH and CDR2 LQKENI. CDR3 nucleotides: TGTGCCAGCTCACCACCTTGGGCTCCCGGGGAGCTGTTTTTT. This codes for CASSPPWAPGELFF.

DNA of the CDR3: TGCAGCGTCGATCCCTTTAGCGGGGCGTACAATGAGCAGTTCTTC. It specifies CSVDPFSGAYNEQFF. The chain recombines TRBV29-1 with TRBJ2-1; 8 bases match TRBD2. The CDR3 spans 15 residues. The trim removed 6 bases at V and 4 bases at J, leaving 11 bases unmatched. Per germline, CDR1 SQVTM and CDR2 ANQGSEA.

The genes are TRBV4-1 and TRBJ1-5; tentative D call: TRBD1 (5 bases). The CDR3 covers 15 residues. Germline lookup yields CDR1 MGHRA and CDR2 YSYEKL. Deletions cut 3 bases from V and 0 bases from J, with 9 bases between. The CDR3 is CASSHQTDSNQPQHF. The CDR3 bases are TGCGCCAGCAGCCACCAGACAGATAGCAATCAGCCCCAGCATTTT.

This chain connects TRBV7-3 to TRBJ2-1, with D maybe TRBD2 (5 bases). Trimming left V 5 bases short and J 3 bases short, with 17 bases between. The CDR3 runs 16 residues. Germline CDR1 is SGHTA and CDR2 is FQGTGA. In DNA, the CDR3 is TGTGCCAGCAGCCCCGATAGGGAGCAAGTCTACAATGAGCAGTTCTTC. This translates into CASSPDREQVYNEQFF. The whole variable domain, remainder taken from reference TRBV7-3 and TRBJ2-1, is GAGVSQTPSNKVTEKGKYVELRCDPISGHTALYWYRQSLGQGPEFLIYFQGTGAADDSGLPNDRFFAVRPEGSVSTLKIQRTERGDSAVYLCASSPDREQVYNEQFFGPGTRLTVL.

CDR3 DNA: TGTGCCAGCAGCTTAGGGGACAACCGTTCACCCCTCCACTTT. It codes for CASSLGDNRSPLHF. The chain carries TRBV13 and TRBJ1-6, with a tentative D call TRBD1 (5 bases). The germline gives CDR1 PRHDT, CDR2 FYEKMQ (reference sequence). Trimming cost V 0 bases and J 9 bases, with 9 bases left between them. The CDR3 loop spans 14 amino acids.

This chain connects TRBV4-3 to TRBJ2-3; TRBD1 aligns across 7 bases. Germline V lookup: CDR1 LGHNA, CDR2 YSLEER. The CDR3 is 15 amino acids. V shed 0 bases, J shed 1 base, and the junction held 1 base outside the gene matches. CDR3 residues: CASSQDDRGTDTQYF. The CDR3 bases are TGCGCCAGCAGCCAAGATGACAGGGGCACAGATACGCAGTATTTT.